This T cell receptor beta chain emerged from a study of T cell changes during pregnancy in multiple sclerosis. Data came from immunoSEQ multiplex PCR; TCRdb stores just in-frame clones and leaves some out. The table lists about 44,000 clones, roughly 87% of them singletons. The V and J ends lost 0 bases and 3 bases, in that order; junction bases with no gene match: 8. In germline, CDR1 is SEHNR, CDR2 FQNEAQ (reference sequence). The CDR3 totals 17 residues. This sample comprised CD4+ T cells from peripheral blood mononuclear cells, obtained after pregnancy. The receptor was isolated from a female donor with multiple sclerosis, enrolled in a pregnancy study. V is TRBV7-9 and J is TRBJ2-7; the match to TRBD2 covers 10 bases. The CDR3 is CASSLAPKLAGNYEQYF. Written as DNA, the CDR3 is TGTGCCAGCAGCTTAGCGCCGAAACTAGCGGGGAACTACGAGCAGTACTTC.